This T cell receptor (beta chain) was identified in a study of blood T cells in healthy people across ages. Study at large: Template-switching capture recovered about one barcoded beta molecule per two T cells. Regarding the study as a whole: The recorded TCR beta diversity per million T cells decreased in a roughly linear manner with age.

Sample-barcoded 5' priming and a J-beta primer mix drove a second PCR of roughly 7 to 11 cycles. TCRdb processed the 5' RACE reads anew with MiXCR; each CDR3 protein has one entry. Here the sample spans about 1,000,000 distinct CDR3 sequences, 40% to 50% being singletons. To note about this clonotype: The antigen remains unidentified.

The length of the CDR3 is 15 residues. Trimming removed 6 bases at V and 2 bases at J, with 15 bases between. Germline values: CDR1 MDHEN, CDR2 SYDVKM. The authors drew 7.5 to 10 milliliters of peripheral blood from each donor. This chain links TRBV28 with TRBJ2-3; the D gene is possibly TRBD2 (7 bases). This TCR was recovered from an older woman in good health. The source material was blood. Written as DNA, the CDR3 is TGTGCCAGCAGGGGGGGGCAGGGAACCACAGATACGCAGTATTTT. Translation: CASRGGQGTTDTQYF.